This TCR beta chain originates from a study of blood T cell repertoires in COVID-19. Trimming shortened V by 1 base and J by 5 bases, and 14 bases separated the two germline ends. The length of the CDR3 is 15 residues. Germline V gene data show CDR1 as SEHNR and CDR2 as FQNEAQ (reference sequence). In the original processing: How many nucleated cells were present was estimated from reference gene primer amplification. Repertoires were generated with immunoSEQ multiplex PCR, while TCRdb's copy carries only in-frame clones and drops some. V, J and clone size are taken as reported in that table, and D and trimming were inferred from the DNA itself. Of 200,000 or so clones listed, around four fifths are singletons.

This receptor was identified in a woman aged 80 or older with COVID-19, enrolled during active disease. Sequencing was performed on peripheral blood. The chain joins TRBV7-9 to TRBJ2-5, with D possibly TRBD2 on 6 matching bases. The CDR3: CASSLVGGKRETQYF. The CDR3 nucleotides read TGTGCCAGCAGCTTAGTTGGAGGGAAGAGGGAGACCCAGTACTTC.